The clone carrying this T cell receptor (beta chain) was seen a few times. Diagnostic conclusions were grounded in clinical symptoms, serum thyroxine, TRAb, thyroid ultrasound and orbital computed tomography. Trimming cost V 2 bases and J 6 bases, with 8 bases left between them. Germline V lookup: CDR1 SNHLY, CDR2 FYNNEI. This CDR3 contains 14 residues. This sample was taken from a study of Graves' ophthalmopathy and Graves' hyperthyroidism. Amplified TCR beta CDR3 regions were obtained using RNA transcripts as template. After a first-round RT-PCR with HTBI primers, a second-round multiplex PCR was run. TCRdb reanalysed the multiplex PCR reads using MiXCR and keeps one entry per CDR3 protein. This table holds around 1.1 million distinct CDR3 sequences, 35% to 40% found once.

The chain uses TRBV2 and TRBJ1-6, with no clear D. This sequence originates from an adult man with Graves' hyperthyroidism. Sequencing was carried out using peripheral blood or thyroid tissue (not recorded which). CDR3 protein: CASSEWGSNSPLHF. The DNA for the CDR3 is TGTGCCAGCAGTGAATGGGGTAGTAATTCACCCCTCCACTTT.